This T cell receptor (beta chain) was sequenced for a study of TIL therapy for anti-PD-1-resistant metastatic lung cancer. The wider study: Tumors were harvested before any PD-1/PD-L1 blockade. Study-level findings and limits: The baseline peripheral repertoire was partially replaced by infused TIL clonotypes that later decayed.

Stated time point: pre-treatment sample, taken before nivolumab and TIL therapy. The germline CDR1 and CDR2 sequences are KGHSH and LQKENI. This CDR3 contains 14 residues. The V end lost 3 bases, the J end lost 0 bases, and 8 bases lay between the germline ends. Comments on this clone: Its antigen remains unidentified.

Sequencing used immunoSEQ v3. Sequencing was performed with immunoSEQ multiplex PCR; in TCRdb, only in-frame clones are kept and a portion is missing. Of around 15,000 clones listed, 70% to 80% were seen once; the top ten hold 36%. The sample was blood, taken at baseline. The V gene is TRBV18, the J gene TRBJ1-1; D is unresolved. This clonotype originated in a person aged 25 to 79 with non-small cell lung cancer. CDR3 region: CASSPGLVNTEAFF. The CDR3 DNA reads as TGTGCCAGCTCACCCGGGCTGGTGAACACTGAAGCTTTCTTT.